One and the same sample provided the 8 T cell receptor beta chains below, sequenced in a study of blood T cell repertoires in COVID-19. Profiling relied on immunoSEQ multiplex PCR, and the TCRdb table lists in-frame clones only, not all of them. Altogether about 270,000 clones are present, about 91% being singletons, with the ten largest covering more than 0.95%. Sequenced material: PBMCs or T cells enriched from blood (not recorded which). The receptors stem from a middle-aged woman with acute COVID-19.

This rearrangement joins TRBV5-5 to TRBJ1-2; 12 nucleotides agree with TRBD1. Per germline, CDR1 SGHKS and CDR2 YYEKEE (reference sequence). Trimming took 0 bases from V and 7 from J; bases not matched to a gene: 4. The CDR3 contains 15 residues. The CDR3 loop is CASSLGRDRGLGYTF. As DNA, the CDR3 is TGTGCCAGCAGCTTGGGTCGGGACAGGGGGCTTGGCTACACCTTC.

The CDR3 bases are TGTGCCAGCACTCAGGACGGGGGAGATACGCAGTATTTT. Its translation: CASTQDGGDTQYF. The chain is built from TRBV28 and TRBJ2-3; D is possibly TRBD2 (6 bases). The germline gives CDR1 MDHEN, CDR2 SYDVKM. The CDR3 covers 13 residues. Deletions cut 7 bases from V and 5 bases from J, with 13 bases between.

The CDR3 here is CAWTGTGGRGDEAFF. CDR3 in DNA: TGTGCCTGGACCGGGACAGGGGGCAGAGGGGATGAAGCTTTCTTT. The rearrangement uses TRBV30 and TRBJ1-1; TRBD1 matches at 12 bases. V lost 4 bases to trimming and J lost 7 bases; unmatched junction nucleotides: 10. The CDR3 extends over 15 amino acids. The germline CDR1 and CDR2 sequences are GTSNPN and SVGIG (reference sequence). Using reference TRBV30 and TRBJ1-1 for the parts outside the CDR3, the full variable domain is SQTIHQWPATLVQPVGSPLSLECTVEGTSNPNLYWYRQAAGRGLQLLFYSVGIGQISSEVPQNLSASRPQDRQFILSSKKLLLSDSGFYLCAWTGTGGRGDEAFFGQGTRLTVV.

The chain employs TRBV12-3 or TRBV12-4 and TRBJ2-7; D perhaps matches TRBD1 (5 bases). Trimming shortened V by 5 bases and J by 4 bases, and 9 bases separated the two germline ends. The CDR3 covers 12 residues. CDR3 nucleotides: TGTGCCAGCAGTCACTCAGGGTACGAGCAGTACTTC. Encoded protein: CASSHSGYEQYF.

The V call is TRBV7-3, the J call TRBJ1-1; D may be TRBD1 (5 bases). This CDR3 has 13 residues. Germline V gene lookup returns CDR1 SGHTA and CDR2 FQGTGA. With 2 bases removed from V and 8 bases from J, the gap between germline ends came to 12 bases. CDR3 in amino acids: CASSLGEGLEAFF. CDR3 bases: TGTGCCAGCAGCTTAGGGGAGGGGCTCGAAGCTTTCTTT.

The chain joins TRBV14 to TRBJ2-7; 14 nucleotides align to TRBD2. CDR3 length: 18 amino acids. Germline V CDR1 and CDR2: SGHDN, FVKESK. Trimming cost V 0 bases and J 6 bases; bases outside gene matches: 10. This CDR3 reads CASSQDDPGLAGAIEQYF. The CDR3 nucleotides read TGTGCCAGCAGCCAAGACGACCCGGGACTAGCGGGAGCAATCGAGCAGTACTTC.

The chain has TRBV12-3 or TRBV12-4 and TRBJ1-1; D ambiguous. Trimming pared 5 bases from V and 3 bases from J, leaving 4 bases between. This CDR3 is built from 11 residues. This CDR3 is CASSLYTEAFF. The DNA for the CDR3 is TGTGCCAGCAGTCTGTACACTGAAGCTTTCTTT.

The CDR3 DNA reads TGTGCCAGCAGCGTAGTGGGCGGGAGGTGGAATGAGCAGTTCTTC. It is translated as CASSVVGGRWNEQFF. The rearrangement links TRBV9 to TRBJ2-1, with 8 bases matching TRBD2. This CDR3 spans 15 amino acids. The germline V gene has CDR1 SGDLS and CDR2 YYNGEE. The J segment lost 7 bases and the V segment lost 0 bases, leaving 6 bases of the junction unmatched.